One sample yielded the 2 T cell receptor beta chains listed below, sequenced in a study of T-cell memory formation after mild COVID-19. TCRdb analysed the 5' RACE reads with MiXCR anew, one entry per CDR3 protein. The sample gives 200,000 to 250,000 distinct CDR3 sequences, 8.5% to 9.5% of which show up once; 22% is in the top ten. Sample: PBMCs or a T cell subset sorted from them (not recorded which). The receptors stem from a man aged 18 to 30 who had mild COVID-19 (a few samples of this study predate the infection). Cell type and time point are not known.

This clonotype was observed a handful of times. The V and J genes are TRBV19 and TRBJ1-2, with 12 bases fitting TRBD1. The trim removed 6 bases at V and 6 bases at J, leaving 5 bases unmatched. The CDR3 is made up of 14 amino acids. Germline V CDR1 and CDR2: LNHDA, SQIVND (reference sequence). The CDR3 spells CASSGTGGADGYTF. CDR3 nucleotides: TGTGCCAGTAGCGGGACAGGGGGCGCTGATGGCTACACCTTC.

This rearrangement joins TRBV5-1 to TRBJ2-7, with D uncertain. V shed 4 bases and J shed 4 bases, with 12 bases lying between them. This CDR3 contains 13 residues. Germline V gene sequence: CDR1 SGHRS, CDR2 YFSETQ. For the CDR3, the DNA is TGCGCCAGCAGCGCCCCTGCAGAATACGAGCAGTACTTC. Encoded protein: CASSAPAEYEQYF.